Each of the 6 T cell receptor beta chains below was sequenced from the same sample in a study of blood T cells in healthy people across ages. A sample-barcoded 5' primer and a J-beta primer mix were used in a second PCR of roughly 6 to 11 cycles. TCRdb re-called the 5' RACE reads through MiXCR, storing one row per CDR3 protein. Among around 1,600,000 distinct CDR3 sequences listed, around 40% were seen once. Sequencing input: blood. The source of these receptors is a woman aged 18 to 35 in good health.

The CDR3 DNA is TGCGCCAGCAGCTTAGCGGAAGAGACCCGGTACTTC. As protein: CASSLAEETRYF. The chain recombines TRBV5-1 with TRBJ2-7, with a possible D match to TRBD2 (5 bases). The V gene lost 2 bases and the J gene lost 12 bases, with 15 bases spanning the gap. Germline V lookup: CDR1 SGHRS, CDR2 YFSETQ. This CDR3 contains 12 residues.

As for this clonotype: Relative to the germline gene, one junction end is altered; a read error may explain this. The chain is built from TRBV2 and TRBJ2-4; D is perhaps TRBD2 (5 bases). CDR1 and CDR2 (germline): SNHLY, FYNNEI. There are 10 residues in the CDR3. The CDR3 is CACSEGEQYF. The CDR3 nucleotides are TGTGCCTGCAGTGAGGGTGAGCAGTACTTC.

This rearrangement joins TRBV6-5 to TRBJ1-2; D is unresolved. Germline V gives CDR1 MNHEY, CDR2 SVGAGI. V was pared by 5 bases and J by 1 base, with 11 bases between. The CDR3 length is 14 residues. For the CDR3, the DNA is TGTGCCAGCAGTAACGCCGGAGTTAACTATGGCTACACCTTC. Translating gives CASSNAGVNYGYTF.

The chain links TRBV20-1 to TRBJ1-6; D not certain. Per the germline V gene, CDR1 is DFQATT and CDR2 is SNEGSKA (reference sequence). This CDR3 is 13 amino acids long. V lost 3 bases and J lost 7, with 10 bases in between. CDR3 bases: TGCAGTGCTAGTATCGGTACCAATTCACCCCTCCACTTT. It yields the protein CSASIGTNSPLHF.

J is TRBJ2-3 and V is TRBV4-1; D is unclear. Germline CDR1 reads MGHRA; CDR2 reads YSYEKL. The CDR3 is 13 residues long. This CDR3 reads CAHSQSLTDTQYF. The CDR3 bases are TGCGCTCATAGTCAAAGTCTCACAGATACGCAGTATTTT.

This chain links TRBV4-3 with TRBJ1-1; 8 bases align to TRBD1. V trimming: 3 bases; J trimming: 7 bases; junction bases outside the gene matches: 13. This CDR3 is 16 amino acids long. Per germline, CDR1 LGHNA and CDR2 YSLEER. CDR3 DNA: TGCGCCAGCAGCCACGCCGCGTCGGACAGGGACTTTGAAGCTTTCTTT. It specifies CASSHAASDRDFEAFF.